These 20 T cell receptor beta chains originate from one sample sequenced in a study of molecular identifiers for immune sequencing clone quantification. TCRdb fed the PCR reads into MiXCR, producing one record per CDR3 protein. The sample yields about 640,000 distinct CDR3 sequences, 15% to 20% seen once. The sequenced sample consisted of naive CD8+ T cells from blood, with Jurkat cell RNA spiked in. Subset described: FACS-sorted CD8+CD4-CCR7+CD45RA+ naive T cells. These receptor sequences come from a human donor in good health. Some libraries in this study had Jurkat cell RNA spiked in.

For this clonotype: This likely comes from a read error, as the CDR3 has no conserved phenylalanine or tryptophan at its end. V usage is TRBV6-1 and J usage is TRBJ2-7; D call uncertain. Germline assignment: CDR1 MNHNS and CDR2 SASEGT. The CDR3 is made up of 12 amino acids. This CDR3 reads CASSELLYEQYS. The DNA of the CDR3 is TGTGCCAGTAGTGAATTGCTCTACGAGCAGTACTCC.

This clonotype came up many times. The chain employs TRBV19 and TRBJ1-6; the match to TRBD1 covers 9 bases. Germline V gene lookup returns CDR1 LNHDA and CDR2 SQIVND (reference sequence). V lost 5 bases and J lost 1; bases outside the gene matches: 6. This CDR3 contains 17 residues. This chain's CDR3 is CASSFRQGESYNSPLHF. Written as DNA, the CDR3 is TGTGCCAGTAGTTTCCGACAGGGGGAGTCCTATAATTCACCCCTCCACTTT.

The sample holds many counts of this clonotype. The CDR3 reads CASSYFLSGGAPYEQYF. CDR3 in DNA: TGTGCCAGCAGTTACTTCCTCAGTGGGGGGGCGCCTTACGAGCAGTACTTC. The chain has TRBV6-5 and TRBJ2-7, with a weak D call TRBD2 (7 bases). V lost 1 base, J lost 4 bases, and 20 bases lay in between. The CDR3 has 17 amino acids. Germline values: CDR1 MNHEY, CDR2 SVGAGI.

This clonotype was found a few times. The chain carries TRBV9 and TRBJ2-3; 16 bases are a match to TRBD2. The CDR3 totals 19 residues. Germline trimming cut 7 bases from V and 1 base from J; bases unmatched to any gene: 12. CDR1 is SGDLS, CDR2 YYNGEE, per germline. The CDR3 DNA reads TGTGCCAGCGACTCACCGGGACTAGCGGGAGGGCCGGGCACAGATACGCAGTATTTT. Residues: CASDSPGLAGGPGTDTQYF.

This clonotype was seen only a few times. The chain is built from TRBV6-2 or TRBV6-3 and TRBJ2-3; 13 nucleotides match TRBD2. Unmatched junction bases numbered 8, after V lost 4 bases and J lost 7 bases. The CDR3 consists of 16 residues. Germline V gene data show CDR1 as MNHEY and CDR2 as SVGEGT. CDR3 region: CASSSETSGGTNTQYF. The CDR3 nucleotides are TGTGCCAGCAGTTCAGAGACTAGCGGGGGGACAAATACGCAGTATTTT.

This clonotype was counted many times. The genes are TRBV28 and TRBJ2-7; 10 bases map to TRBD2. Germline values: CDR1 MDHEN, CDR2 SYDVKM. The J segment lost 5 bases and the V segment lost 5 bases, leaving 15 bases of the junction unmatched. This CDR3 is 17 amino acids long. In DNA, the CDR3 is TGTGCCAGCAGTAACCCCCCCGGGACTAGCGTTTTTCACGAGCAGTACTTC. The encoded protein is CASSNPPGTSVFHEQYF.

This clonotype was recorded at least ten times. The chain recombines TRBV29-1 with TRBJ2-3; the D is unclear. This CDR3 region has 14 residues. The germline V and J ends were trimmed by 6 bases and 0 bases, with 13 bases remaining between them. CDR1 is SQVTM and CDR2 is ANQGSEA in the germline V gene. CDR3 coding DNA: TGCAGCGTCCGGTCCCTTACTAGCACAGATACGCAGTATTTT. Its protein product is CSVRSLTSTDTQYF.

Comments on this clonotype: It may be a read error: a sequence one base away is much more abundant. V gene TRBV28 combines with J gene TRBJ2-7, with 7 nucleotides matching TRBD1. The CDR3 has 15 residues. Germline CDR1 reads MDHEN; CDR2 reads SYDVKM. The CDR3 DNA sequence: TGTGCCGGCAGTTTACGATGGACAGGTACCTACGAGCAGTACTTC. Translated, it gives CAGSLRWTGTYEQYF. The complete variable domain, with remaining parts taken from reference TRBV28 and TRBJ2-7, reads DVKVTQSSRYLVKRTGEKVFLECVQDMDHENMFWYRQDPGLGLRLIYFSYDVKMKEKGDIPEGYSVSREKKERFSLILESASTNQTSMYLCAGSLRWTGTYEQYFGPGTRLTVT.

The sample holds many counts of this clonotype. The gene calls are TRBV3-1 and TRBJ1-1; 7 bases match TRBD1. V gave up 0 bases and J gave up 5 bases; unmatched junction bases: 9. The CDR3 loop spans 16 amino acids. Germline CDR1 LGHDT, CDR2 YNNKEL (reference sequence). The CDR3 sequence is CASSQDFTGDWTEAFF. The CDR3 DNA is TGTGCCAGCAGCCAAGATTTCACAGGGGACTGGACTGAAGCTTTCTTT.

This clonotype was observed at least ten times. The V and J genes are TRBV4-1 and TRBJ1-1; 9 bases map to TRBD1. Losses at the gene ends were 4 bases for V and 5 bases for J; bases not matched to a gene: 5. The CDR3 loop spans 14 amino acids. Germline V gives CDR1 MGHRA, CDR2 YSYEKL. CDR3 DNA: TGCGCCAGCAGCCCCGGACAGGGGCAAACTGAAGCTTTCTTT. Translated: CASSPGQGQTEAFF.

On this clonotype: Given a much more abundant clone one base away, this may be a read error. The chain recombines TRBV7-9 with TRBJ2-5; D call uncertain. In germline, CDR1 is SEHNR, CDR2 FQNEAQ (reference sequence). The CDR3 sequence is 17 residues long. The CDR3 coding sequence is TGTGTCAGCAGCTCTATCGGACGGAAATATTACCAAGAGACCCAGTACTTC. This encodes CVSSSIGRKYYQETQYF.

The sample holds a few counts of this clonotype. This sequence joins TRBV2 and TRBJ2-1, with unresolved D. The V gene's germline CDR1 is SNHLY and CDR2 FYNNEI. The CDR3 spans 13 residues. V dropped 6 bases and J dropped 8 bases, with 14 bases sitting between them. In DNA form, the CDR3 reads TGTGCCAGCAGGCTCCCAAATCGGGATGAGCAGTTCTTC. Translated, it gives CASRLPNRDEQFF.

To note about this clonotype: This clone may be a read error of a much larger clone one base away. This chain joins TRBV2 and TRBJ1-1, with D hard to call. Germline-derived CDR1 and CDR2 are SNHLY and FYNNEI. V gave up 9 bases and J gave up 3 bases, with 11 bases separating them. This CDR3 has 12 amino acids. The CDR3 region has the DNA TGTGCCAGTAGGGAGCTGGACACTGAAGCTTTCTTT. It specifies CASRELDTEAFF.

This clonotype was picked up many times. The chain carries TRBV19 and TRBJ1-5, with 7 bases matching TRBD1. The germline gives CDR1 LNHDA, CDR2 SQIVND (reference sequence). The CDR3 length is 13 residues. V dropped 5 bases and J dropped 6; count of bases not matched to a gene: 4. The CDR3 DNA reads as TGTGCCAGTAGTGACAGGGCGGGTCAGCCCCAGCATTTT. Translating it yields CASSDRAGQPQHF.

This clonotype was counted ten times or more. The chain uses TRBV5-6 and TRBJ1-1; possible D gene TRBD1, 5 bases. With 0 bases removed from V and 0 bases from J, the gap between germline ends came to 9 bases. Germline loops: CDR1 SGHDT, CDR2 YYEEEE. The CDR3 consists of 15 residues. CDR3 in amino acids: CASSLAPGLNTEAFF. DNA of the CDR3: TGTGCCAGCAGCTTGGCCCCAGGGCTGAACACTGAAGCTTTCTTT.

The gene calls are TRBV10-3 and TRBJ2-2; D is unresolved. The CDR3 runs to 18 residues. V was cut by 3 bases and J by 3 bases, with 20 bases left in between. Germline loops: CDR1 ENHRY, CDR2 SYGVKD. CDR3 region: CAISDPPDGSTDTGELFF. CDR3 bases: TGTGCCATCAGTGATCCCCCGGACGGTTCCACAGACACCGGGGAGCTGTTTTTT.

The chain links TRBV14 to TRBJ2-7, with 12 positions matching TRBD2. Trimming took 1 base from V and 4 from J; bases not matched to a gene: 5. Germline-derived CDR1 and CDR2 are SGHDN and FVKESK. The CDR3 consists of 16 residues. CDR3 bases: TGTGCCAGCAGCCAAGGCCTAGCGGGAGGGCGGTACGAGCAGTACTTC. Amino acids: CASSQGLAGGRYEQYF.

At least ten counts were recorded for this clonotype. V is TRBV11-1 and J is TRBJ1-1, with unresolved D. V lost 3 bases and J lost 3, with 8 bases in between. The CDR3 consists of 13 residues. CDR1 SGHAT and CDR2 FQDESV come from the germline V gene (reference sequence). The CDR3, as DNA: TGTGCCAGCAGCTTGGGCAGCTACACTGAAGCTTTCTTT. This codes for CASSLGSYTEAFF.

The chain couples TRBV6-2 or TRBV6-3 to TRBJ2-7; 8 bases line up with TRBD1. CDR3 length: 14 amino acids. CDR1 is MNHEY and CDR2 is SVGEGT in the germline V gene. V gave up 5 bases and J gave up 3 bases; unmatched junction bases: 6. Here the CDR3 DNA reads TGTGCCAGCAGTAAAGCCGGGACAGGCTACGAGCAGTACTTC. Amino acid sequence: CASSKAGTGYEQYF.

The rearrangement uses TRBV27 and TRBJ1-5; weak D call: TRBD1 (5 bases). The CDR3 runs to 14 residues. Germline CDR1 MNHEY, CDR2 SMNVEV (reference sequence). Trimming cost V 2 bases and J 7 bases, with 12 bases left between them. The CDR3 region is CASSLKTALQPQHF. The CDR3 DNA reads TGTGCCAGCAGTTTAAAGACAGCTTTGCAGCCCCAGCATTTT.